This T cell receptor beta chain was observed in a study of blood T cell repertoires in COVID-19. Turning to the study itself: The origin of the acute and convalescent COVID-19 samples was the United States, Italy and Spain. Sample material is recorded as cDNA or gDNA derived from T cells, B-cell-depleted T cells, or PBMCs.

Study processing details: Reference gene primer amplification gave nucleated cell count estimates. TCRdb keeps only in-frame clones here, not all; method: immunoSEQ multiplex PCR. D and trimming come from the DNA, and the V and J calls and clone size come from that table. The sample lists 150,000 to 200,000 clones, 70% to 90% occurring once. The sequence derives from a man between 65 and 85 years old with active or convalescent COVID-19. The specimen sequenced was peripheral blood.

The CDR3 sequence: CASSPGTGVFNNEQFF. CDR3 DNA: TGTGCCAGCAGCCCGGGAACAGGGGTATTCAACAATGAGCAGTTCTTC. The V and J genes are TRBV7-9 and TRBJ2-1; TRBD1 agrees at 7 bases. The J segment lost 5 bases and the V segment lost 5 bases, leaving 12 bases of the junction unmatched. The CDR3 is 16 amino acids. Germline V gene sequence: CDR1 SEHNR, CDR2 FQNEAQ (reference sequence).